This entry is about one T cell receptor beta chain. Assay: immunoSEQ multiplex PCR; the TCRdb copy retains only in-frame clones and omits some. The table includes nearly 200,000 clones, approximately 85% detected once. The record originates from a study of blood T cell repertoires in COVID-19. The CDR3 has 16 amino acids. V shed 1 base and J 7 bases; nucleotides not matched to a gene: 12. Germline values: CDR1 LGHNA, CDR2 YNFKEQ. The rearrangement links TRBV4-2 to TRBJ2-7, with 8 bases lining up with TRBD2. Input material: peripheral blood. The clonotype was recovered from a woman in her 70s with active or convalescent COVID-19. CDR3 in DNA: TGTGCCAGCAGCCAAGCAGGGAGCGGGAGAGCTGGAGAGCAGTACTTC. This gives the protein CASSQAGSGRAGEQYF.